The rows below give T cell receptor beta chains drawn from one sample of a study of cytomegalovirus exposure and HLA in healthy donors. Profiled with immunoSEQ multiplex PCR; TCRdb holds only in-frame clones, not every one. The repertoire holds 100,000 to 150,000 clones, 76% seen once, with about 1.9% in the top ten. The sample taken for sequencing was PBMCs. The receptor source for this set is a middle-aged man in good health and CMV-seronegative. Each CDR3 is given with its conserved first and last residue. A D gene is named only where the DNA matches it firmly. Part of the rows lack a size; the others show once, few, many or a class for expanded clones.

J gene,D gene,V gene,clone size,CDR3 protein,CDR3 DNA
TRBJ2-1,.,TRBV6-6,.,CASSSPLSSYNEQFF,TGTGCCAGCAGTTCCCCGCTGAGCTCCTACAATGAGCAGTTCTTC
TRBJ1-4,.,TRBV5-1,.,CASSPSLGSEKLFF,TGCGCCAGCAGCCCCTCGCTGGGGAGTGAAAAACTGTTTTTT
TRBJ2-2,.,TRBV28,.,CASSSRTGELFF,TGTGCCAGCAGCTCGAGGACCGGGGAGCTGTTTTTT
TRBJ2-3,TRBD2,TRBV19,.,CASASGGAGDTQYF,TGTGCCAGTGCTAGCGGGGGGGCGGGGGATACGCAGTATTTT
TRBJ1-2,TRBD1,TRBV6-5,.,CASSPGGSYGYTF,TGTGCCAGCAGTCCAGGGGGCAGCTATGGCTACACCTTC
TRBJ1-2,.,TRBV27,.,CASSYGGRGYGYTF,TGTGCCAGCAGTTACGGGGGACGCGGCTATGGCTACACCTTC
TRBJ2-2,TRBD2,TRBV4-1,.,CASSHLQDIGEGGELFF,TGCGCCAGCAGCCATCTACAGGACATCGGGGAGGGCGGGGAGCTGTTTTTT
TRBJ2-5,TRBD1,TRBV12-5,.,CASGTGRGETQYF,TGTGCTAGTGGGACAGGGCGAGGAGAGACCCAGTACTTC
TRBJ2-3,TRBD1,TRBV2,few,CASSVPGTGAYTDTQYF,TGTGCCAGCAGCGTTCCCGGGACAGGGGCGTACACAGATACGCAGTATTTT
TRBJ2-2,TRBD1,TRBV28,few,CASRQPGQGAVGELFF,TGTGCCAGCAGACAGCCGGGACAGGGGGCTGTCGGGGAGCTGTTTTTT
TRBJ2-7,.,TRBV5-4,.,CASSLAGYHEQYF,TGTGCCAGCAGCTTGGCAGGGTATCACGAGCAGTACTTC
TRBJ2-1,TRBD2,TRBV7-2,.,CASSLTSDSSYNEQFF,TGTGCCAGCAGCTTAACTAGCGACAGCTCCTACAATGAGCAGTTCTTC
TRBJ1-2,TRBD1,TRBV2,.,CASSLDRESGGYTF,TGTGCCAGCAGTCTAGACAGGGAATCCGGTGGCTACACCTTC
TRBJ1-2,.,TRBV27,once,CASGRTRYHGYTF,TGTGCCAGCGGGCGGACAAGATATCATGGCTACACCTTC
TRBJ2-7,TRBD2,TRBV28,few,CASSFPDGGAYEQYF,TGTGCCAGCAGTTTTCCCGACGGGGGGGCCTACGAGCAGTACTTC
TRBJ1-3,.,TRBV7-8,.,CASSSFLYSGNTIYF,TGTGCCAGTAGCTCTTTCCTGTACTCTGGAAACACCATATATTTT
TRBJ2-3,.,TRBV7-9,once,CASSLAYRGGTDTQYF,TGTGCCAGCAGCTTAGCCTACAGGGGGGGGACAGATACGCAGTATTTT